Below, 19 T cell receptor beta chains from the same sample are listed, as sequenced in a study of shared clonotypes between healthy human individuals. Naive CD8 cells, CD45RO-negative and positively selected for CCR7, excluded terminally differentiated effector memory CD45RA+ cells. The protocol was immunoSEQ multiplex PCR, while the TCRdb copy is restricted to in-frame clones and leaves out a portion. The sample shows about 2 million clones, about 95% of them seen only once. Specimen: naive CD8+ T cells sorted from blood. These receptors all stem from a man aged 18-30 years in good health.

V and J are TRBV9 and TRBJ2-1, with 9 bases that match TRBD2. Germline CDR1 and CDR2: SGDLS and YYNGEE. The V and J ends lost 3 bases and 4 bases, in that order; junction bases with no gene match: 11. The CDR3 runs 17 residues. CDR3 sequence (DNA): TGTGCCAGCAGCGCCCGCCGGGGGCGGGAGGGATACAATGAGCAGTTCTTC. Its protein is CASSARRGREGYNEQFF.

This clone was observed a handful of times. CDR3 amino acids: CASSSYGTANEKLFF. CDR3 bases: TGTGCCAGCAGCTCCTACGGGACAGCTAATGAAAAACTGTTTTTT. V gene TRBV7-9 combines with J gene TRBJ1-4; 7 bases are a match to TRBD1. J gave up 3 bases and V 4 bases, and 5 bases lay outside the gene matches. CDR1 is SEHNR, CDR2 FQNEAQ, per germline (reference sequence). The CDR3 extends over 15 amino acids.

CDR3 in amino acids: CASSPLDEQYF. CDR3 bases: TGTGCCAGCAGCCCCTTAGACGAGCAGTACTTC. The chain carries TRBV5-4 and TRBJ2-7; D gene ambiguous. V was pared by 4 bases and J by 5 bases, with 7 bases between. Germline loops: CDR1 SGHNT, CDR2 YYREEE (reference sequence). CDR3 length equals 11 residues.

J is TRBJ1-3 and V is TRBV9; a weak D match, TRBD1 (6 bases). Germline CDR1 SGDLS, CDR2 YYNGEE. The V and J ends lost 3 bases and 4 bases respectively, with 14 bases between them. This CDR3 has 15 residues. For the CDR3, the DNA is TGTGCCAGCAGCGCAATGCAGGGGACCGGAAACACCATATATTTT. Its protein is CASSAMQGTGNTIYF.

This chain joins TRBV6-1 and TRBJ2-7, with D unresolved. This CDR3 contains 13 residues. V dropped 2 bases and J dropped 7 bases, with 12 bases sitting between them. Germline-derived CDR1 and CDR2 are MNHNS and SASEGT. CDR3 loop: CASSEIQFGEQYF. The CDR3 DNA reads TGTGCCAGCAGTGAAATCCAGTTCGGAGAGCAGTACTTC.

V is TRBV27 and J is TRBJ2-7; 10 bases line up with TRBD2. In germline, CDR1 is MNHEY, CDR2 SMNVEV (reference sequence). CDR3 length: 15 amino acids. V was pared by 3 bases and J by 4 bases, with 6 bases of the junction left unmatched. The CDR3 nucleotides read TGTGCCAGCAGTTTCAGCGGGAGGGAGGGGTACGAGCAGTACTTC. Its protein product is CASSFSGREGYEQYF.

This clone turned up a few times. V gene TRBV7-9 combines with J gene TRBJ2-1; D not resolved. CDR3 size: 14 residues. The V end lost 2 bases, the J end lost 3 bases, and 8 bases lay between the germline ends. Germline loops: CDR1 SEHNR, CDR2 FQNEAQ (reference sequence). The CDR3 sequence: CASSLNGNYNEQFF. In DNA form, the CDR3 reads TGTGCCAGCAGCTTAAATGGGAACTACAATGAGCAGTTCTTC.

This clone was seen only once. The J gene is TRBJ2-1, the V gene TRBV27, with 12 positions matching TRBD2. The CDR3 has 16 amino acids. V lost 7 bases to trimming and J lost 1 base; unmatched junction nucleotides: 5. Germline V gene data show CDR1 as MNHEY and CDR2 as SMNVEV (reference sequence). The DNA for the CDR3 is TGTGCCAGCAAGGCTAGCGGGGGGGCGTCCTACAATGAGCAGTTCTTC. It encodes CASKASGGASYNEQFF.

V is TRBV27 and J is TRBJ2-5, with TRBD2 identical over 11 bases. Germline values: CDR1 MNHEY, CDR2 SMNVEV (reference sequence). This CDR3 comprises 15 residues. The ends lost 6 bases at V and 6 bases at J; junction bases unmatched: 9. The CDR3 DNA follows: TGTGCCAGCAGGCCCGGGACTAGCGGAGCCAAGACCCAGTACTTC. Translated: CASRPGTSGAKTQYF.

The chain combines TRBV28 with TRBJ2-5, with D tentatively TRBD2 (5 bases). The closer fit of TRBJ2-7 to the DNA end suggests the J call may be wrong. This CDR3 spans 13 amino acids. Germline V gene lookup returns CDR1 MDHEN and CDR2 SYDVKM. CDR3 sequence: CASSRILAYEQYF. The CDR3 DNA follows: TGTGCCAGCAGTCGCATACTAGCCTACGAGCAGTACTTC.

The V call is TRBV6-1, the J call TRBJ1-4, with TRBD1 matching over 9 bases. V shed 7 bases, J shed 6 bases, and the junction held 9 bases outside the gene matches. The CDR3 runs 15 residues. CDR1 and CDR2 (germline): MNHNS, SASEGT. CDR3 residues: CASNHDRGRDEKLFF. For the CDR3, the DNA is TGTGCCAGCAACCATGACAGGGGGAGAGATGAAAAACTGTTTTTT.

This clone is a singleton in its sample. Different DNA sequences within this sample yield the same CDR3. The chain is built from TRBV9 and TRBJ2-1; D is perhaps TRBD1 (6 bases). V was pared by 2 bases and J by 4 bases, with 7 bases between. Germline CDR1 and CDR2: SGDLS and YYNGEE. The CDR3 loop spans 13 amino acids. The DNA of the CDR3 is TGTGCCAGCAGCGTGGACAGTTACAATGAGCAGTTCTTC. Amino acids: CASSVDSYNEQFF.

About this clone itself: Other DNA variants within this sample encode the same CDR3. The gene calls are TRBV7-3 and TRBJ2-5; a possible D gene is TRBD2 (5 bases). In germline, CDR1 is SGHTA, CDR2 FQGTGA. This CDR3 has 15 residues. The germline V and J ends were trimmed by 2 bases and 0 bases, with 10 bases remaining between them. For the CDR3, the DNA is TGTGCCAGCAGCTTAGGTGGAGGTTACCAAGAGACCCAGTACTTC. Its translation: CASSLGGGYQETQYF.

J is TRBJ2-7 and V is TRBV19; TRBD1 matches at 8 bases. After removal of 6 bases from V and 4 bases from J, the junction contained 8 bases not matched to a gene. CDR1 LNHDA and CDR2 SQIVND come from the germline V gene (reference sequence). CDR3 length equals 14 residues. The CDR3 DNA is TGTGCCAGTAGACCTACAGGGGGTTCATACGAGCAGTACTTC. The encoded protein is CASRPTGGSYEQYF.

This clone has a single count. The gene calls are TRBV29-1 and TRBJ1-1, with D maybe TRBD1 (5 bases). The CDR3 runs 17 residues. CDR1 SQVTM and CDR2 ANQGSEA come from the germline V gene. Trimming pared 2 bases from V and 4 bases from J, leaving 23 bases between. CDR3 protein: CSVELVLGVLPSTEAFF. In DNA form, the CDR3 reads TGCAGCGTTGAATTGGTTCTGGGGGTGCTCCCCAGCACTGAAGCTTTCTTT.

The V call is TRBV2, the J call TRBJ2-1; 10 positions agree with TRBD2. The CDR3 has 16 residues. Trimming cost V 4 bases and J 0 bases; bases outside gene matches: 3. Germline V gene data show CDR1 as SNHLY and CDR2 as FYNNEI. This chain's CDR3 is CASSGTSGYSYNEQFF. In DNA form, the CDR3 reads TGTGCCAGCAGTGGGACTAGCGGTTACTCCTACAATGAGCAGTTCTTC. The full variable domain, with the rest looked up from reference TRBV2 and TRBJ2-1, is EPEVTQTPSHQVTQMGQEVILRCVPISNHLYFYWYRQILGQKVEFLVSFYNNEISEKSEIFDDQFSVERPDGSNFTLKIRSTKLEDSAMYFCASSGTSGYSYNEQFFGPGTRLTVL.

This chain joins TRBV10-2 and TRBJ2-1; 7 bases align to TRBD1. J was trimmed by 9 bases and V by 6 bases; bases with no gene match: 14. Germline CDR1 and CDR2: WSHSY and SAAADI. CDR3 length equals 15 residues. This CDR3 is CASSEPAGGYLEQFF. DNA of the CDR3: TGCGCCAGCAGCGAGCCGGCAGGGGGTTATCTTGAGCAGTTCTTC.

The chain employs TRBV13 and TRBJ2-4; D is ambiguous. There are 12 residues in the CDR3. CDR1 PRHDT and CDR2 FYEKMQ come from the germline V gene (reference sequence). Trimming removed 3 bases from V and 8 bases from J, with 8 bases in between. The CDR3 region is CASSFQLDIQYF. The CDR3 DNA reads TGTGCCAGCAGCTTCCAGTTGGACATTCAGTACTTC.

CDR3 in DNA: TGTGCCAGCAGTTCCGCGGGCGGCAATCAGCCCCAGCATTTT. It is translated as CASSSAGGNQPQHF. The J gene is TRBJ1-5, the V gene TRBV27; D gene unclear. V lost 4 bases and J 2 bases, leaving 9 bases between the germline ends. This CDR3 spans 14 amino acids. Germline CDR1 and CDR2: MNHEY and SMNVEV (reference sequence).